Following are 9 T cell receptor beta chains from one sample sequenced in a study of cytomegalovirus exposure and HLA in healthy donors. The PCR made use of 60 Vbeta and 13 Jbeta primers. Here immunoSEQ multiplex PCR was the method, and the copy in TCRdb shows in-frame clones only, minus some. Altogether roughly 110,000 clones are present, about 84% being singletons, with the ten largest covering approximately 2.1%. The sample was PBMCs. These receptors were collected from a man aged 30 to 45 in good health and CMV-seronegative.

The V call is TRBV10-1, the J call TRBJ1-1; 7 nucleotides line up with TRBD1. Germline V gives CDR1 WNHNN, CDR2 SYGVQD (reference sequence). The CDR3 consists of 15 residues. The V segment lost 5 bases and the J segment 0 bases; nucleotides outside the gene matches: 6. Here the CDR3 DNA reads TGCGCCAGCAGTAAGACAGGGAAGGTGAACACTGAAGCTTTCTTT. Amino acid sequence: CASSKTGKVNTEAFF.

This chain connects TRBV11-1 to TRBJ2-5, with 14 positions matching TRBD2. V trimming: 5 bases; J trimming: 5 bases; junction bases outside the gene matches: 7. The germline V gene has CDR1 SGHAT and CDR2 FQDESV (reference sequence). This CDR3 region has 16 residues. The CDR3 coding sequence is TGTGCCAGCAGCCCGAGACTAGCGGGAGGGGATGAGACCCAGTACTTC. This encodes CASSPRLAGGDETQYF.

The V call is TRBV7-6, the J call TRBJ2-7; 12 nucleotides line up with TRBD2. The CDR3 is 18 amino acids. V lost 5 bases and J lost 4; bases outside the gene matches: 15. CDR1 and CDR2 (germline): SGHVS, FNYEAQ. In DNA, the CDR3 is TGTGCCAGCAGCCTTGCGACTATCCTAGCGGGAGGGCCTTACGAGCAGTACTTC. Protein sequence: CASSLATILAGGPYEQYF.

The chain uses TRBV11-2 and TRBJ2-3; 8 bases line up with TRBD1. The ends lost 4 bases at V and 5 bases at J; junction bases unmatched: 11. The CDR3 loop spans 16 amino acids. CDR1 SGHAT and CDR2 FQNNGV come from the germline V gene. Written as DNA, the CDR3 is TGTGCCAGCAGCTCGTATTTCGGACAGGGAGGAGATACGCAGTATTTT. This translates into CASSSYFGQGGDTQYF.

This clone was observed once. The rearrangement joins TRBV5-1 to TRBJ1-6; D remains ambiguous. V gave up 4 bases and J gave up 6 bases, with 8 bases separating them. The CDR3 extends over 13 amino acids. CDR1 SGHRS and CDR2 YFSETQ come from the germline V gene. In nucleotides, the CDR3 is TGCGCCAGCAGCACGACTGTTAATTCACCCCTCCACTTT. It yields the protein CASSTTVNSPLHF.

The V call is TRBV28, the J call TRBJ2-1, with 10 bases matching TRBD2. The germline CDR1 and CDR2 sequences are MDHEN and SYDVKM. The CDR3 runs to 14 residues. V lost 6 bases, J lost 9 bases, and 8 bases stayed unmatched. In DNA form, the CDR3 reads TGTGCCAGCAGCCACCACACTAGCGGGGCTGAGCAGTTCTTC. This codes for CASSHHTSGAEQFF.

This clone was counted between two and nine times. V gene TRBV6-1 combines with J gene TRBJ2-5; 10 positions match TRBD1. Germline loops: CDR1 MNHNS, CDR2 SASEGT. V shed 3 bases and J 7 bases; nucleotides not matched to a gene: 11. The CDR3 runs to 16 residues. CDR3 amino acids: CASSDGWTGGTGTQYF. The DNA of the CDR3 is TGTGCCAGCAGTGATGGTTGGACAGGGGGAACGGGGACCCAGTACTTC.

This clone has just a few counts. The chain couples TRBV6-1 to TRBJ1-1, with 7 bases aligning to TRBD1. The CDR3 runs 13 residues. The ends lost 6 bases at V and 2 bases at J; junction bases unmatched: 3. Germline V lookup: CDR1 MNHNS, CDR2 SASEGT. This chain's CDR3 is CASSRQGNTEAFF. Written as DNA, the CDR3 is TGTGCCAGCAGCCGACAGGGTAACACTGAAGCTTTCTTT.

With respect to this clone: This specimen includes other DNA sequences encoding the same CDR3. This sequence joins TRBV4-1 and TRBJ2-3; the D gene is possibly TRBD1 (6 bases). CDR1 is MGHRA and CDR2 is YSYEKL in the germline V gene. The CDR3 has 15 amino acids. V was shortened by 0 bases and J by 6 bases, with 13 bases between the two germline ends. CDR3 in DNA: TGCGCCAGCAGCCAAGATTGGGGACACCCCGATACGCAGTATTTT. This gives the protein CASSQDWGHPDTQYF.